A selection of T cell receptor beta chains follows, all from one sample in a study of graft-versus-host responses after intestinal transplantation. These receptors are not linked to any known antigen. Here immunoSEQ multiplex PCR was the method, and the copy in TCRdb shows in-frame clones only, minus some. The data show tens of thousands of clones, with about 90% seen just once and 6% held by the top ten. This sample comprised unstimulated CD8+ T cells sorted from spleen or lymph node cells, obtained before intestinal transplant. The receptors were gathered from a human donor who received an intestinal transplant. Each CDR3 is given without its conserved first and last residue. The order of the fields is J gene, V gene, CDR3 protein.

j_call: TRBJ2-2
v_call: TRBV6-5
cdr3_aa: ASGVGSGELF

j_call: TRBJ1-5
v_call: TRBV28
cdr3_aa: ASISLPAHLGNQPQH

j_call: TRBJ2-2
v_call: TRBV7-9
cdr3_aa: ASSSSRRGGYGELF

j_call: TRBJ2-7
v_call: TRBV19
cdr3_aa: ASSFRGTSYEQY

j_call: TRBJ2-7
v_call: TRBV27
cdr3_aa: ASSLSTSGTYEQY

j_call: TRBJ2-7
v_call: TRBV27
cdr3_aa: ASSPDREVYEQY

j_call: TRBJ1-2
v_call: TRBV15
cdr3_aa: ATSRERAGGNGYT

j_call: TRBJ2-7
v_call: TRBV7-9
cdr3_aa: ASTSRVDRGPSYEQY

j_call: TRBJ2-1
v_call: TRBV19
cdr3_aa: ASTAGNGYNEQF

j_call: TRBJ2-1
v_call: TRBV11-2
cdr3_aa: ASSLVGTGNNEQF

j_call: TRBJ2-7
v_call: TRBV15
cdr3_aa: ATSLAGEVSYEQY

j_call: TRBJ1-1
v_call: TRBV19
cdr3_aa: ASSISTSNTEAF

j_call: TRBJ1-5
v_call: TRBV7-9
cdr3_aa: ASSLSTGNQPQH

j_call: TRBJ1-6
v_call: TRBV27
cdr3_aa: ASSLGQRGLNSPLH

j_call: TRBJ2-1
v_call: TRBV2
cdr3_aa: ASQGAGGPHEQF

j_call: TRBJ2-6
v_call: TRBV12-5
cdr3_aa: ASSASSVGANVLT

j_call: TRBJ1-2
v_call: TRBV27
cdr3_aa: ASSGQDYGYT

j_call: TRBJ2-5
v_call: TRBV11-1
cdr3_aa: ASSPETSWGLETQY

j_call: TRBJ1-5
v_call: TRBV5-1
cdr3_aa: ASSLGDRTSNQPQH

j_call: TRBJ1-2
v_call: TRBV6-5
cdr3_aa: ASSEGGGGGGYT

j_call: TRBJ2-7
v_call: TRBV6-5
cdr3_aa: ASSYTPSYEQY

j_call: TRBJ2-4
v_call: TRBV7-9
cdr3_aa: ASSLVGTGDQY

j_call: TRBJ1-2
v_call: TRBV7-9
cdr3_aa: ASSRSYGYT

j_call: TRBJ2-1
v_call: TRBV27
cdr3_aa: ASSFSTAFYYNEQF

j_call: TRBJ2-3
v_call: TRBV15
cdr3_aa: ATSSSSGVGTQY

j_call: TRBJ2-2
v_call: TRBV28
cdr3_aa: ASSLYRATGELF

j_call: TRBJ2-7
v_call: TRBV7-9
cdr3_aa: ASSLAGGSGYEQY

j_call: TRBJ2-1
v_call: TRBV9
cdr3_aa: ASSVGDIDWGEQF

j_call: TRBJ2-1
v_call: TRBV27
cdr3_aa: ASSLSTGDEQF

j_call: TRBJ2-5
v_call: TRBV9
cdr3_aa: ASSVFAGSRETQY

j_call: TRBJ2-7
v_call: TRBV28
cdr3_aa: ASSNFVDYEQY

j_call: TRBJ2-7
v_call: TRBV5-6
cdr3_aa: ASTSAASSSYEQY

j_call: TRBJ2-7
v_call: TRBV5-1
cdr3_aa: ASSSVGNTYEQY

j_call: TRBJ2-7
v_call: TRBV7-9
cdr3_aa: ASSPVGAYEQY

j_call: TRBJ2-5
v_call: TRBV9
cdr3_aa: ASSAAPGTSGEETQY

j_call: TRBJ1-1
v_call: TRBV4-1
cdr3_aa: ASSPNGGTEAF

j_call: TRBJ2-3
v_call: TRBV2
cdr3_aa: ASSDKGGLAGFWLTDTQY

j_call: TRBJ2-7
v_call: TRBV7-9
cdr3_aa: ASSLSRRGASYEQY

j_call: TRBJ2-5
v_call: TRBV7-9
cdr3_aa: ASRSGHRYPPDQETQY

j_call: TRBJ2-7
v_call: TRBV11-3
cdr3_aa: ASSGDSRLQY

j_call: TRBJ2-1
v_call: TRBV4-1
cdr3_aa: ASSQLGGSYNEQF

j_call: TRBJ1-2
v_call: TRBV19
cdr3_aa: ASSNPGQGDYGYT

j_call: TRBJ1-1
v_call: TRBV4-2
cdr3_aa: ASSQGGSAEAF

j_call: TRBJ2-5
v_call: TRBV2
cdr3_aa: ASSEIGGRAVETQY

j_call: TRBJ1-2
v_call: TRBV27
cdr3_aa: ASSFGQGSYGYT

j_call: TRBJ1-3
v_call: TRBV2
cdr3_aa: ASSEVGRSSGNTIY

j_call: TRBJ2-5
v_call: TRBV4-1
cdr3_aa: ASSQSPGLQETQY

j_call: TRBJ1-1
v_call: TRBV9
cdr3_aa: ASSAGGTEAF

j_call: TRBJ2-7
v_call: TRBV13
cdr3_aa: ASSGSSYEQY

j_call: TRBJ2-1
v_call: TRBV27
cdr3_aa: ASSPWTDYNEQF

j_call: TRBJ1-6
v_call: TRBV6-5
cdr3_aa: ASSLDRGKSPLH